What follows describes a single TCR beta chain. The antigen is unknown. Time point reported: blood 4 weeks post-SBRT, at nephrectomy. Treatment denoted: 15 Gy SBRT to primary tumor, nephrectomy 4 weeks later. Nephrectomy followed 15 Gy stereotactic body radiation by 4 weeks. Blood was sampled at baseline, 2 weeks and 4 weeks after SBRT. The tumor was a clear cell renal cell carcinoma. The data are from a study of radiation and T cells in renal cell carcinoma. Overall study results and limits: Top tumor clonotypes rose in blood 2 weeks post-radiation, then contracted.

The assay was immunoSEQ multiplex PCR, and TCRdb's table has in-frame clones only and misses some. The data hold around 94,000 clones, with about 82% observed a single time. The TCR was taken from a man aged 50 to 60 with renal cell carcinoma. The sequencing here drew on blood, taken from a patient whose treatment included radiotherapy and nephrectomy.

CDR3 in DNA: TGTGCCAGCAGCGGCGTAAGGGAGGGTTTTGGCTACACCTTC. Translating it yields CASSGVREGFGYTF. The chain uses TRBV7-9 and TRBJ1-2; D not resolved. Trimming took off 5 bases at V and 7 bases at J, with 17 bases between the two ends. CDR1 SEHNR and CDR2 FQNEAQ come from the germline V gene (reference sequence). This CDR3 region has 14 residues.